Each of the 18 T cell receptor beta chains below was sequenced from the same sample in a study of early T cells in non-severe SARS-CoV-2 infection. TCRdb used MiXCR to reprocess the 5' RACE reads, holding one entry per CDR3 protein. The profile shows tens of thousands of distinct CDR3 sequences, around 4.5% of them singletons. The specimen was whole blood. These receptors were collected from an adult who was a healthcare worker with PCR-confirmed SARS-CoV-2 infection or an uninfected control (not recorded which).

This clonotype was recorded at least ten times. The chain couples TRBV20-1 to TRBJ2-2, with D perhaps matching TRBD2 (6 bases). V lost 8 bases and J lost 3, with 13 bases in between. The CDR3 contains 13 residues. CDR1 is DFQATT and CDR2 is SNEGSKA in the germline V gene (reference sequence). The CDR3 here is CSTLARDTGELFF. The CDR3 bases are TGCAGTACACTAGCTAGGGACACCGGGGAGCTGTTTTTT.

This clonotype was observed at least ten times. The chain uses TRBV29-1 and TRBJ2-7; TRBD1 agrees at 9 bases. V shed 4 bases and J 0 bases; nucleotides not matched to a gene: 4. CDR1 and CDR2 (germline): SQVTM, ANQGSEA. This CDR3 spans 14 amino acids. CDR3 sequence: CSVVGTGSSYEQYF. CDR3 bases: TGCAGCGTTGTAGGGACAGGGAGCTCCTACGAGCAGTACTTC.

In the case of this clonotype: This may be a read error: a much more frequent sequence differs by one nucleotide. The chain joins TRBV29-1 to TRBJ2-7; tentatively, D is TRBD1 or TRBD2 (5 bases each). This CDR3 is built from 11 residues. V lost 4 bases, J lost 9 bases, and 13 bases lay in between. The germline CDR1 and CDR2 sequences are SQVTM and ANQGSEA. The CDR3 DNA sequence: TGCAGCGTTGGAGGGGTCAACGTGCAGTACTTC. Translated: CSVGGVNVQYF.

This clonotype was counted between two and nine times. The J gene is TRBJ2-2, the V gene TRBV12-3 or TRBV12-4, with D hard to call. The V gene lost 3 bases and the J gene lost 8 bases, with 13 bases spanning the gap. The CDR3 extends over 14 amino acids. The CDR3 DNA is TGTGCCAGCAGTTTTGCGCCACGGGTGGGGGAGCTGTTTTTT. Translated: CASSFAPRVGELFF.

In its sample, this clonotype was seen many times. The chain recombines TRBV5-1 with TRBJ1-5; weak D call: TRBD1 (5 bases). V was cut by 1 base and J by 7 bases, with 12 bases left in between. Germline V gives CDR1 SGHRS, CDR2 YFSETQ. The CDR3 runs to 14 residues. The CDR3, as DNA: TGCGCCAGCAGCTTGAGAAGCAGGGAACAGCCCCAGCATTTT. This codes for CASSLRSREQPQHF.

The table lists this clonotype with many counts. The chain couples TRBV25-1 to TRBJ1-6; 7 nucleotides line up with TRBD1. The CDR3 has 13 amino acids. After removal of 5 bases from V and 7 bases from J, the junction contained 2 bases not matched to a gene. Germline values: CDR1 MGHDK, CDR2 SYGVNS. DNA for the CDR3: TGTGCCAGCAGTAGACAGGGAAATTCACCCCTCCACTTT. Translated: CASSRQGNSPLHF.

This clonotype was seen ten or more times. The V call is TRBV4-2, the J call TRBJ2-1; D is ambiguous. Germline assignment: CDR1 LGHNA and CDR2 YNFKEQ. The V end lost 2 bases, the J end lost 2 bases, and 1 base lay between the germline ends. The CDR3 sequence is 12 residues long. The CDR3 DNA is TGTGCCAGCAGCCAAACCTACAATGAGCAGTTCTTC. Its translation: CASSQTYNEQFF.

This clonotype was found many times. V is TRBV5-1 and J is TRBJ2-1, with D perhaps TRBD1 (5 bases). CDR1 is SGHRS, CDR2 YFSETQ, per germline. The CDR3 length is 13 residues. V lost 2 bases and J lost 9, with 12 bases in between. DNA of the CDR3: TGCGCCAGCAGCTTACAGGTTAATACTGAGCAGTTCTTC. Translation gives CASSLQVNTEQFF.

This clonotype was seen many times. V usage is TRBV7-6 and J usage is TRBJ2-3, with 8 positions matching TRBD2. The V gene's germline CDR1 is SGHVS and CDR2 FNYEAQ. The ends lost 2 bases at V and 5 bases at J; junction bases unmatched: 3. There are 14 residues in the CDR3. CDR3 in amino acids: CASSLSGGVDTQYF. CDR3 nucleotides: TGTGCCAGCAGCTTAAGCGGGGGAGTAGATACGCAGTATTTT.

This clonotype showed up many times. The chain recombines TRBV5-6 with TRBJ1-1; D not certain. Trimming removed 2 bases from V and 4 bases from J, with 3 bases in between. CDR3 size: 11 residues. Germline CDR1 and CDR2: SGHDT and YYEEEE. CDR3 bases: TGTGCCAGCAGCTTTAGCACTGAAGCTTTCTTT. Translating gives CASSFSTEAFF.

In this sample, this clonotype is medium-sized. The V gene is TRBV7-9, the J gene TRBJ2-7, with a possible D match to TRBD1 (6 bases). The CDR3 is made up of 15 amino acids. V dropped 5 bases and J dropped 1 base, with 15 bases sitting between them. Germline V gene sequence: CDR1 SEHNR, CDR2 FQNEAQ (reference sequence). The DNA of the CDR3 is TGTGCCAGCAGCCTGTCCAGGGGTATTTCCTACGAGCAGTACTTC. Amino acid sequence: CASSLSRGISYEQYF.

This clonotype was seen at least ten times. This sequence joins TRBV6-5 and TRBJ1-2; D gene uncertain. Looked up from germline, CDR1 is MNHEY and CDR2 is SVGAGI. The ends were cut back, 0 bases at V and 1 base at J, with 3 bases in the middle. This CDR3 has 13 amino acids. CDR3 sequence: CASSYSDNYGYTF. CDR3 coding DNA: TGTGCCAGCAGTTACTCGGATAACTATGGCTACACCTTC.

In this sample, this clonotype turned up a few times. The chain uses TRBV28 and TRBJ2-2; D not resolved. Trimming left V 4 bases short and J 6 bases short, with 9 bases between. Germline loops: CDR1 MDHEN, CDR2 SYDVKM. The CDR3 consists of 13 residues. CDR3 protein: CASSSVAPGELFF. The DNA of the CDR3 is TGTGCCAGCAGTTCCGTCGCTCCCGGGGAGCTGTTTTTT.

Many counts were recorded for this clonotype. V and J are TRBV9 and TRBJ1-5; no clear D. The germline CDR1 and CDR2 sequences are SGDLS and YYNGEE. The CDR3 is 13 residues long. Trimming stripped 0 bases from V and 5 bases from J, with 6 bases between. The CDR3 is CASSVGPDQPQHF. The CDR3 region has the DNA TGTGCCAGCAGCGTAGGACCCGATCAGCCCCAGCATTTT.

The chain recombines TRBV6-1 with TRBJ2-3; TRBD1 is a possible D gene (5 bases). This CDR3 has 13 amino acids. CDR1 is MNHNS and CDR2 is SASEGT in the germline V gene. V was shortened by 7 bases and J by 2 bases, with 10 bases between the two germline ends. CDR3: CASTPGITDTQYF. The DNA for the CDR3 is TGTGCCAGCACGCCAGGGATCACAGATACGCAGTATTTT.

This clonotype turned up a few times. The chain joins TRBV7-3 to TRBJ2-5, with TRBD1 as a possible D gene (6 bases). The CDR3 is 16 residues long. CDR1 SGHTA and CDR2 FQGTGA come from the germline V gene. V lost 3 bases, J lost 5 bases, and 19 bases lay in between. CDR3 loop: CASSLYGGQSGETQYF. The CDR3 coding sequence is TGTGCCAGCAGCTTGTACGGTGGACAGTCTGGGGAGACCCAGTACTTC.

This clonotype has a count of ten or more. This chain connects TRBV20-1 to TRBJ1-5; D not resolved. This CDR3 is built from 13 residues. The V and J ends lost 7 bases and 2 bases respectively, with 12 bases between them. Germline-derived CDR1 and CDR2 are DFQATT and SNEGSKA (reference sequence). The CDR3, as DNA: TGCAGTGTTAGGGTACGAGGCAATCAGCCCCAGCATTTT. Translation gives CSVRVRGNQPQHF.

In this sample, this clonotype turned up many times. This sequence joins TRBV14 and TRBJ1-1; the D is unclear. V lost 0 bases, J lost 10 bases, and 12 bases lay in between. The length of the CDR3 is 13 residues. Germline V lookup: CDR1 SGHDN, CDR2 FVKESK. CDR3: CASSQDHGIRAFF. CDR3 DNA sequence: TGTGCCAGCAGCCAAGATCATGGAATACGAGCTTTCTTT.